The sequence of this T cell receptor (beta chain) was determined in a study of PD-1 blockade in classical Hodgkin lymphoma. Whole-study results and caveats: In newly diagnosed patients, baseline TCR diversity was reportedly below that of healthy donors.

Assay: immunoSEQ multiplex PCR; the TCRdb copy retains only in-frame clones and omits some. The sample includes fewer than 65,000 clones, over 75% seen only once; the top ten take 15%. This CDR3 is 13 amino acids long. CDR1 is LNHNV, CDR2 YYDKDF, per germline (reference sequence). Trimming took 3 bases from V and 4 from J, leaving 9 bases between them. With respect to this clone: The target antigen is unknown.

After autologous stem cell transplantation all patients relapsed, and prior brentuximab vedotin exposure differed between cohorts. Best overall response was complete response, partial response or progressive disease in these relapsed/refractory classical Hodgkin lymphoma patients. The genes are TRBV15 and TRBJ1-2; D is perhaps TRBD1 (5 bases). The TCR originated in a human donor with classical Hodgkin lymphoma. The source was peripheral blood mononuclear cells (PBMCs), collected at baseline. The CDR3 sequence is CATSSGGSYGYTF. The DNA for the CDR3 is TGTGCCACCAGCAGCGGGGGGTCCTATGGCTACACCTTC.